This TCR beta chain was found in a study of cytomegalovirus exposure and HLA in healthy donors. Study at large: Unique TCRs numbering about 85 million, obtained from HLA-typed donors, made up an early data release. Membership in the Caucasian-associated ancestry cluster was found for 75% to 90% of approximately 400 genotyped donors.

Overall study results and limits: Later, an analysis found that common viral pathogens appeared to be linked with several of the most significant clusters. In an earlier analysis, most TCR beta V segments were productive about 87% or about 30% of the time.

Per germline, CDR1 GTSNPN and CDR2 SVGIG (reference sequence). The V segment lost 8 bases and the J segment 3 bases; nucleotides outside the gene matches: 6. The CDR3 is made up of 14 amino acids. PCR was performed using 60 Vbeta and 13 Jbeta primers. The data were produced by immunoSEQ multiplex PCR, yet TCRdb's version contains in-frame clones alone and is incomplete. The sample has under 150,000 clones; around 80% are singletons. As for this clone: Its matching antigen is unknown.

The source of this sequence is a woman in her 50s in good health and CMV-seropositive. This chain uses TRBV30 with TRBJ2-1; TRBD2 aligns across 11 bases. Sequences were obtained from PBMCs. The CDR3 region is CAAWGLADYNEQFF. The CDR3 coding sequence is TGTGCCGCTTGGGGACTAGCGGACTACAATGAGCAGTTCTTC. Based on the CDR3 plus reference TRBV30 and TRBJ2-1, the full variable domain is SQTIHQWPATLVQPVGSPLSLECTVEGTSNPNLYWYRQAAGRGLQLLFYSVGIGQISSEVPQNLSASRPQDRQFILSSKKLLLSDSGFYLCAAWGLADYNEQFFGPGTRLTVL.